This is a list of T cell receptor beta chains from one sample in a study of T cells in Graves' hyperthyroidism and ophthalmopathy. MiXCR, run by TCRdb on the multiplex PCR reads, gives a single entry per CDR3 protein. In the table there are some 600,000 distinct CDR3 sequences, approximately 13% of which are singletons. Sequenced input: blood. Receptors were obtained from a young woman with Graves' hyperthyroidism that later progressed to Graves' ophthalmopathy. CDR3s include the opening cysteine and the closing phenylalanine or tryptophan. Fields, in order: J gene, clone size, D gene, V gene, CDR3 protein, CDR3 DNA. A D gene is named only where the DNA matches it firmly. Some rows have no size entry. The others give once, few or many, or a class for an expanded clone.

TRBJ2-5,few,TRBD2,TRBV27,CASSPHVGLVAETQYF,TGTGCCAGCAGTCCCCACGTGGGACTAGTAGCAGAGACCCAGTACTTC
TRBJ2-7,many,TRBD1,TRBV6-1,CASQQGAYEQYF,TGTGCCAGCCAACAGGGGGCCTACGAGCAGTACTTC
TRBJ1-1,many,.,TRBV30,CAWNGQLMNTEAFF,TGTGCCTGGAATGGACAGCTCATGAACACTGAAGCTTTCTTT
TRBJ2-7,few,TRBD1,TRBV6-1,CASRHDRGYEQYF,TGTGCCAGCAGGCACGACAGGGGCTACGAGCAGTACTTC
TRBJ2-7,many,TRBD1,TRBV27,CASRGGAGTYEQYF,TGTGCCAGCAGAGGGGGCGCCGGCACCTACGAGCAGTACTTC
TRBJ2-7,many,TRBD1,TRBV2,CASSSPRDRSSYEQYF,TGTGCCAGCAGTTCCCCCCGGGACAGGAGTTCCTACGAGCAGTACTTC
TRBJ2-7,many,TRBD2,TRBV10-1,CASSEGSGMGYEQYF,TGCGCCAGCAGTGAGGGTAGCGGGATGGGCTACGAGCAGTACTTC
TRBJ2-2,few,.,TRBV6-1,CASSPGFMGPGELFF,TGTGCCAGCAGTCCGGGATTTATGGGCCCCGGGGAGCTGTTTTTT
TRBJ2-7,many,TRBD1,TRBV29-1,CSVEGTGGNEQYF,TGCAGCGTTGAAGGGACAGGGGGGAACGAGCAGTACTTC
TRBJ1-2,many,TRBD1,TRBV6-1,CASRPGQAYGYTF,TGTGCCAGCAGACCGGGACAGGCCTATGGCTACACCTTC
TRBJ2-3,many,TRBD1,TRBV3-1,CASSQGQGGSDTQYF,TGTGCCAGCAGCCAAGGACAGGGCGGTTCGGATACGCAGTATTTT
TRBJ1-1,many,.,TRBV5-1,CASSPRGKNTEAFF,TGCGCCAGCAGCCCACGGGGAAAGAACACTGAAGCTTTCTTT
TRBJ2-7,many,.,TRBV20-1,CSANFGEQYF,TGCAGTGCTAACTTTGGCGAGCAGTACTTC
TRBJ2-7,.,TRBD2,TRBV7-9,CASSGRTSGRAVYEQYF,TGTGCCAGCAGCGGCCGGACTAGCGGGAGGGCCGTCTACGAGCAGTACTTC
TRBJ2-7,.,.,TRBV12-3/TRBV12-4,CASSLALEGRYEQYF,TGTGCCAGCAGTTTAGCCCTAGAGGGAAGATACGAGCAGTACTTC
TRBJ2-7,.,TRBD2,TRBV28,CASRNQSGRAYEQYF,TGTGCCAGCAGAAACCAAAGCGGGAGAGCATACGAGCAGTACTTC
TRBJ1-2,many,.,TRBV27,CASSLTRPRDGYTF,TGTGCCAGCAGCTTGACCAGGCCTAGGGATGGCTACACCTTC
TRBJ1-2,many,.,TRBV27,CASSDIKGAGGLNYGYTF,TGTGCCAGCAGTGATATTAAGGGAGCTGGAGGGCTCAACTATGGCTACACCTTC
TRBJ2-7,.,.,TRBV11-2,CASSTTGTSYEQYF,TGTGCCAGTAGCACCACCGGGACCTCCTACGAGCAGTACTTC
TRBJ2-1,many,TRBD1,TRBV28,CASSPQGQGGHEQFF,TGTGCCAGCAGTCCTCAGGGACAGGGAGGGCATGAGCAGTTCTTC
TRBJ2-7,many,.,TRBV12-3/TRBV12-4,CASSPRSGQGGNEQYF,TGTGCCAGCAGTCCCCGCTCGGGGCAGGGTGGAAACGAGCAGTACTTC